This TCR beta chain was sequenced during a study of regulatory T cells in long-lasting Graves disease (dated by TCRdb to the early 2020s). Notes on the research overall: Newly diagnosed Graves' disease patients had taken antithyroid drugs for less than 3 months. Peripheral blood TCR sequencing and RNA sequencing compared persistent Graves' disease patients with newly diagnosed Graves' disease patients. The study took place in China and was registered as a clinical trial. TCR sequencing covered roughly 13 persistent and around 20 newly diagnosed Graves' disease patients, 33 samples in total.

The library was prepared using multiplex PCR. These reads were obtained on an Illumina HiSeq 4000. CDR3 regions were amplified by Arm-PCR with iRepertoire HTBI primers to construct TCR beta libraries. Gel purification was performed on PCR products prior to sequencing. Per the authors' processing: Gene usage analysis of CDR3 amino acid clonotypes relied on the 60 or so TRBV and 13 to 15 TRBJ segments identified across samples. Filtered high-quality paired reads were merged into contigs using COPE and FqMerger. BLAST was used to align contigs to IMGT TRBV, TRBD and TRBJ reference genes, with CDR3 defined following IMGT. Any clonotype with a frequency above 0.1% was counted as a highly expanded clone. Shannon entropy was used to measure repertoire diversity, and the Gini coefficient was used to measure V-J evenness. A clonotype found in more than one individual was treated as public. Starting from the raw public reads, TCRdb applied fastp trimming at Q25, assembled clones with MiXCR and retained in-frame beta chains. Rows with a matching CDR3 protein are joined into one entry that keeps the most common DNA and genes. The V and J calls and clone size are TCRdb's, not the authors'. The table for this sample lists approximately 400,000 distinct CDR3 sequences; roughly 15% of them were counted only once. 22% of the sample is held by the ten biggest clonotypes.

The CDR3 spans 13 residues, from the cysteine through the phenylalanine. Only the CDR3 region is kept as DNA, spanning 39 bases read in frame from base 1. The germline V gene yields SGHTA for CDR1 and FQGTGA for CDR2. V lost 1 base and J lost 5 bases; the stretch between them is 8 bases long. The full study reports these points: Only peripheral blood was studied, because thyroid tissue, the primary lesion, was inaccessible. Preferential use of TRBV28, TRBJ1-2 and TRBJ2-5 was observed in persistent disease, whereas TRBV20-1 and TRBJ2-1 were favored in newly diagnosed disease. Compared with newly diagnosed patients, patients with persistent Graves' disease had lower TCR Shannon entropy and fewer highly expanded clones, which suggests clonal expansion. Sequencing and analysis were limited to the TCR beta chain. The authors noted that the small sample size was a limitation that may lower accuracy. Patients with persistent disease shared more public clonotypes (around 2,500) than newly diagnosed patients did (around 1,000).

The intended sense of this specimen's time point label: newly diagnosed GD, antithyroid drugs for less than 3 months. For both TCR sequencing and RNA sequencing, RNA was extracted from PBMCs in TRIzol. The diagnosis of Graves' disease followed American Thyroid Association guidelines. Patients for the study were recruited at an endocrinology department in Xi'an, China. From each patient, around 9 milliliters of peripheral blood was collected into an EDTA anticoagulant tube. Ficoll Paque Plus density gradient separation was used to isolate PBMCs, and no further T cell sorting was performed. An Agilent 2100 Bioanalyzer and agarose gel were used to assess RNA quality, and a NanoDrop 2000 was used to measure RNA concentration. Notes on this clonotype: Its cognate antigen has yet to be identified. Base qualities are not recorded, but no much larger clone differs from it by a single base.

The sequence derives from a female donor with Graves disease. The chain is assembled from TRBV7-3 and TRBJ1-1; too little of a D gene remains to name it. The sequences come from peripheral blood mononuclear cells (PBMCs), collected at new diagnosis, from a patient treated with antithyroid drugs. The DNA sequence is as follows: TGTGCCAGCAGCTTAATTGGGGAAACTGAAGCTTTCTTT. This translates into CASSLIGETEAFF.